This is a list of T cell receptor beta chains from one sample in a study of blood T cell repertoires in COVID-19. Data came from immunoSEQ multiplex PCR; TCRdb stores just in-frame clones and leaves some out. The sample includes under 250,000 clones, 83% of them seen just once. The sequenced material came from PBMCs or T cells enriched from blood (not recorded which). The receptors derive from a woman aged 40 to 49 who had been exposed to COVID-19. The CDR3 runs from the conserved cysteine through the conserved F or W. The D gene is left open where the match is weak. A row's size may be missing; if present it is once, few, many or a size class.

V gene,J gene,D gene,clone size,CDR3 DNA,CDR3 protein
TRBV6-1,TRBJ2-3,TRBD2,NA,TGTGCCAGCAGTGAAATTATTCTAGCGGGGGGGCTTGGCACAGATACGCAGTATTTT,CASSEIILAGGLGTDTQYF
TRBV27,TRBJ2-3,NA,NA,TGTGCCAGCAGTTTAGCTTTCCCCAGTGGTACGCAGTATTTT,CASSLAFPSGTQYF
TRBV5-1,TRBJ1-4,NA,once,TGCGCCAGCAGCCTAAGCGCATCCTACAGGGCGCCTAATGAAAAACTGTTTTTT,CASSLSASYRAPNEKLFF
TRBV6-2/TRBV6-3,TRBJ1-5,NA,NA,TGTGCCAGCAGTTCCGCGGCTGACAGGAGCAATCAGCCCCAGCATTTT,CASSSAADRSNQPQHF
TRBV7-9,TRBJ1-2,TRBD1,NA,TGTGCCAGCAGCTTAGGGGGACAGCTTTATGGCTACACCTTC,CASSLGGQLYGYTF
TRBV7-2,TRBJ1-1,TRBD1,NA,TGTGCCAGCAGCTTAGCAGGGGGCTACACTGAAGCTTTCTTT,CASSLAGGYTEAFF
TRBV15,TRBJ2-2,NA,NA,TGTGCCACCAGCAGAGATCTTTCGGGGGCCGGGGAGCTGTTTTTT,CATSRDLSGAGELFF
TRBV2,TRBJ2-7,TRBD1,NA,TGTGCCAGCAGTCGGCAGGGGGACTACGAGCAGTACTTC,CASSRQGDYEQYF
TRBV6-5,TRBJ2-3,NA,NA,TGTGCCAGCAGTACCGGACAAGGTGTAACAGATACGCAGTATTTT,CASSTGQGVTDTQYF
TRBV18,TRBJ1-2,TRBD1,NA,TGTGCCAGCTCACCCGGGACAGGGAACGATGGCTACACCTTC,CASSPGTGNDGYTF
TRBV5-1,TRBJ2-3,TRBD2,NA,TGCGCCAGCAGCTTGCCTAGCGGGGGTCTGGATACGCAGTATTTT,CASSLPSGGLDTQYF
TRBV19,TRBJ1-6,TRBD1,NA,TGTGCCAGTAGTGGGCGCAGGGGGATTAATTCACCCCTCCACTTT,CASSGRRGINSPLHF
TRBV9,TRBJ1-6,TRBD1,NA,TGTGCCAGCAGCGCAACAAGTCAGGGACAGTCTAATTCACCCCTCCACTTT,CASSATSQGQSNSPLHF
TRBV28,TRBJ1-6,NA,NA,TGTGCCAGCAGTTCACCCCGACAGTATGTAAATTCACCCCTCCACTTT,CASSSPRQYVNSPLHF
TRBV28,TRBJ1-5,NA,NA,TGTGCCAGCAGACCACAGGGTATTAGCAATCAGCCCCAGCATTTT,CASRPQGISNQPQHF
TRBV7-2,TRBJ1-1,NA,NA,TGTGCCAGCAGGAAAGGGGGGGTGAGCGCTGAAGCTTTCTTT,CASRKGGVSAEAFF
TRBV19,TRBJ1-1,TRBD1,NA,TGTGCCAGTAGTAGGGGCTCATGGACAGGCAGCACTGAAGCTTTCTTT,CASSRGSWTGSTEAFF
TRBV11-2,TRBJ1-2,NA,NA,TGTGCCAGCAGCTTAGGGACAGCTAACTATGGCTACACCTTC,CASSLGTANYGYTF
TRBV6-5,TRBJ1-5,NA,NA,TGTGCCAGCAGTTGGGAGATCGATCAGCCCCAGCATTTT,CASSWEIDQPQHF
TRBV7-9,TRBJ1-4,NA,once,TGTGCCAGCAGCGTGAGGGTCGGGCCCCCAACTAATGAAAAACTGTTTTTT,CASSVRVGPPTNEKLFF
TRBV24-1,TRBJ2-5,NA,NA,TGTGCCACCAGTGATTTCCGTACAGGGGAGACCCAGTACTTC,CATSDFRTGETQYF
TRBV10-3,TRBJ1-5,TRBD1,NA,TGTGCCATCAGTGATCCGGACAGGTCAGGCAATCAGCCCCAGCATTTT,CAISDPDRSGNQPQHF
TRBV18,TRBJ1-1,TRBD1,NA,TGTGCCAGCTCACCAACAGGGGAGAAGGAAGCTTTCTTT,CASSPTGEKEAFF
TRBV3-1/TRBV3-2,TRBJ1-6,TRBD1,NA,TGTGCCAGCAGCCAAGGTCCGGGACAGGGTAATTCACCCCTCCACTTT,CASSQGPGQGNSPLHF
TRBV4-3,TRBJ1-5,TRBD1,NA,TGCGCCAGCAGCCCGGACAGGTTGGTTAATCAGCCCCAGCATTTT,CASSPDRLVNQPQHF
TRBV19,TRBJ1-5,NA,NA,TGTGCCAGCTCCCCTCGGGGGTGGCAGCCCCAGCATTTT,CASSPRGWQPQHF
TRBV30,TRBJ1-6,NA,NA,TGTGCCTGGAGGGGGAGCTCCTATAATTCACCCCTCCACTTT,CAWRGSSYNSPLHF
TRBV3-1/TRBV3-2,TRBJ2-2,NA,NA,TGTGCCAGCAGCCGGGGGGACACCGGGGAGCTGTTTTTT,CASSRGDTGELFF
TRBV24-1,TRBJ2-3,NA,NA,TGTGCCACCAGTGAACTCGGACTAAACGGCGCAATATGGGATACGCAGTATTTT,CATSELGLNGAIWDTQYF
TRBV4-1,TRBJ2-7,TRBD2,NA,TGCGCCAGCAGCCAAGAGGGAGAGACTAGCGGGTTACCGCAGTACTTC,CASSQEGETSGLPQYF
TRBV12-5,TRBJ2-2,TRBD1,NA,TGTGCTAGTGGTTTGCCCACATCGGACAGGCCGAACACCGGGGAGCTGTTTTTT,CASGLPTSDRPNTGELFF
TRBV5-4,TRBJ2-7,NA,NA,TGTGCCAGCAGCTTGGGGGGAGGTAGCCTCTACGAGCAGTACTTC,CASSLGGGSLYEQYF
TRBV2,TRBJ1-4,NA,few,TGTGCCAGCAGCCCTGAGGGGGTAGGGGGTGAAAAACTGTTTTTT,CASSPEGVGGEKLFF
TRBV11-1,TRBJ1-1,TRBD1,NA,TGTGCCAGCAGCGCGACAGGGATTAACACTGAAGCTTTCTTT,CASSATGINTEAFF
TRBV5-1,TRBJ1-5,NA,NA,TGCGCCAGCAGCTTGGGTTATAGCAATCAGCCCCAGCATTTT,CASSLGYSNQPQHF
TRBV7-3,TRBJ2-1,TRBD1,NA,TGTGCCAGCAGCTACTCCGGGACAGAACCCTACAATGAGCAGTTCTTC,CASSYSGTEPYNEQFF
TRBV7-3,TRBJ2-1,TRBD2,once,TGTGCCAGCAGCGCCGGGTATAGCGGGGGAGGTGAGCAGTTCTTC,CASSAGYSGGGEQFF
TRBV5-1,TRBJ1-4,TRBD1,NA,TGCGCCAGCAGCTGGACGCAGGGGGCGTTTGAAAAACTGTTTTTT,CASSWTQGAFEKLFF
TRBV5-5,TRBJ1-1,TRBD1,once,TGTGCCAGCAGCACCTACACAGGGGAAAACACTGAAGCTTTCTTT,CASSTYTGENTEAFF
TRBV28,TRBJ1-2,TRBD1,once,TGTGCCACCAGAATAACAGGGGGCCGGTATGGCTACACCTTC,CATRITGGRYGYTF
TRBV5-4,TRBJ2-1,NA,NA,TGTGCCAGCAGCTTGGGGCGGGTTCCCTACAATGAGCAGTTCTTC,CASSLGRVPYNEQFF
TRBV24-1,TRBJ2-2,TRBD1,NA,TGTGCCACCTCTCGGACAGGCCTTACCGGGGAGCTGTTTTTT,CATSRTGLTGELFF
TRBV30,TRBJ1-5,NA,few,TGTGCCTGGAGGGACAGCCCGGCTCAGCCCCAGCATTTT,CAWRDSPAQPQHF
TRBV5-1,TRBJ1-4,TRBD1,NA,TGCGCCAGCAGGTGGGACAGGGAAACTAATGAAAAACTGTTTTTT,CASRWDRETNEKLFF
TRBV5-1,TRBJ1-1,NA,NA,TGCGCCAGCAGCTTGGACGGTCTGAACACTGAAGCTTTCTTT,CASSLDGLNTEAFF
TRBV13,TRBJ1-6,TRBD1,NA,TGTGCCAGCAGCTTAGGACAGGGGAATTCACCCCTCCACTTT,CASSLGQGNSPLHF
TRBV11-3,TRBJ2-5,NA,NA,TGTGCCAGCAGCTTAAGGCGGGCCGGTTACCAAGAGACCCAGTACTTC,CASSLRRAGYQETQYF
TRBV9,TRBJ1-2,NA,NA,TGTGCCAGCAGCGATGAGGGCTATGGCTACACCTTC,CASSDEGYGYTF
TRBV15,TRBJ1-4,TRBD1,NA,TGTGCCACCAGCAGAGATAGGGACAGGGGTGAAAAACTGTTTTTT,CATSRDRDRGEKLFF
TRBV19,TRBJ1-5,NA,once,TGTGCCAGTAGTATCCGGGAATTGAGCAATCAGCCCCAGCATTTT,CASSIRELSNQPQHF
TRBV7-2,TRBJ1-1,NA,NA,TGTGCCAGCAGTCCTCAGGCGTTAATGAACACTGAAGCTTTCTTT,CASSPQALMNTEAFF
TRBV11-3,TRBJ1-2,NA,NA,TGTGCCAGCACCCTGTGGGCAGGGGATCGGGATGGCTACACCTTC,CASTLWAGDRDGYTF
TRBV14,TRBJ2-7,TRBD1,NA,TGTGCCAGCAGGCAGGGGGCCAGCTACGAGCAGTACTTC,CASRQGASYEQYF
TRBV19,TRBJ1-5,TRBD1,NA,TGTGCCAGTAGTATCTTTACAGGGGATCAGCCCCAGCATTTT,CASSIFTGDQPQHF
TRBV5-3,TRBJ1-2,NA,NA,TGTGCCAGAAGCTTGGGAAAAGGGGCAGGCTATGGCTACACCTTC,CARSLGKGAGYGYTF